These T cell receptor beta chains were read from a single sample in a study of regulatory dendritic cells for organ transplantation. These receptors are not linked to any known antigen. Assay: immunoSEQ multiplex PCR; the TCRdb copy retains only in-frame clones and omits some. The sample lists more than 9,500 clones, nearly 90% occurring once. The sample consisted of naive CD8+ T cells from blood cultured with dendritic cells. These receptors all stem from a human donor in good health. Both conserved end residues are part of each CDR3. The D gene is left open where the match is weak. A clone size is listed for some rows: how often the clone was seen (once, few, many), or a class if it is expanded.

clone_size j_call d_call v_call cdr3_aa cdr3_nt
NA TRBJ2-6 NA TRBV19 CASSIQGTGANVLTF TGTGCCAGTAGTATACAGGGTACGGGGGCCAACGTCCTGACTTTC
NA TRBJ1-1 NA TRBV4-2 CASSQEDTSSAFF TGTGCCAGCAGCCAAGAAGATACGAGCTCAGCTTTCTTT
NA TRBJ2-7 NA TRBV6-1 CASSESVQGLYYEQYF TGTGCCAGCAGTGAATCGGTACAGGGTCTCTACTACGAGCAGTACTTC
NA TRBJ2-3 NA TRBV6-5 CASSYTRDQSTQYF TGTGCCAGCAGTTACACCAGGGATCAGAGTACGCAGTATTTT
NA TRBJ2-7 NA TRBV5-4 CASSITPYEQYF TGTGCCAGCAGCATAACGCCCTACGAGCAGTACTTC
once TRBJ1-2 NA TRBV2 CASRFNKNYGYTF TGTGCCAGCAGATTTAACAAGAACTATGGCTACACCTTC
NA TRBJ2-1 NA TRBV19 CASSIASPHYNEQFF TGTGCCAGTAGTATAGCGTCCCCCCATTACAATGAGCAGTTCTTC
NA TRBJ1-5 TRBD1 TRBV5-6 CASSLDRTGRQPQHF TGTGCCAGCAGCTTGGATCGGACAGGGCGTCAGCCCCAGCATTTT
NA TRBJ1-1 NA TRBV5-4 CASSPWGQTAFF TGTGCCAGCAGCCCCTGGGGCCAGACAGCTTTCTTT
NA TRBJ2-7 TRBD2 TRBV19 CASSMILAGGSEQYF TGTGCCAGTAGTATGATCCTAGCGGGAGGTAGCGAGCAGTACTTC
NA TRBJ1-2 NA TRBV4-3 CASSQAGTAYGYTF TGCGCCAGCAGCCAAGCGGGGACGGCATATGGCTACACCTTC
NA TRBJ1-4 NA TRBV6-5 CASSYTIGNEKLFF TGTGCCAGCAGTTACACGATAGGGAATGAAAAACTGTTTTTT
NA TRBJ1-4 TRBD1 TRBV7-9 CASSPRQGSFHEKLFF TGTGCCAGCAGCCCGAGACAGGGGTCGTTTCATGAAAAACTGTTTTTT
NA TRBJ1-6 NA TRBV5-5 CASSAETVPLSPLHF TGTGCCAGCAGCGCGGAGACCGTGCCCCTTTCACCCCTCCACTTT
few TRBJ1-1 NA TRBV7-3 CASSLNGLPNTEAFF TGTGCCAGCAGCTTAAACGGTTTGCCTAACACTGAAGCTTTCTTT
NA TRBJ1-5 NA TRBV28 CASSWTGTRQPQHF TGTGCCAGCAGTTGGACGGGGACTCGTCAGCCCCAGCATTTT
NA TRBJ2-3 NA TRBV27 CASRITRGGTDTQYF TGTGCCAGCAGGATAACTAGGGGGGGAACAGATACGCAGTATTTT
NA TRBJ2-6 NA TRBV4-1 CASSHGAGANVLTF TGCGCCAGCAGCCACGGAGCAGGGGCCAACGTCCTGACTTTC
NA TRBJ2-7 NA TRBV7-9 CASSLFGGHSRSYEQYF TGTGCCAGCAGCTTGTTTGGGGGGCACAGTCGTTCCTACGAGCAGTACTTC
NA TRBJ2-2 NA TRBV19 CASSIRAEYTGELFF TGTGCCAGTAGTATAAGGGCGGAATACACCGGGGAGCTGTTTTTT
NA TRBJ2-1 TRBD2 TRBV9 CASSVGTSGRAYQFF TGTGCCAGCAGCGTCGGGACTAGCGGGAGGGCCTATCAGTTCTTC
NA TRBJ2-7 NA TRBV10-2 CASSDLSEGGYEQYF TGCGCCAGCAGTGACCTCTCCGAAGGGGGCTACGAGCAGTACTTC
few TRBJ1-1 NA TRBV7-6 CASSPGMRTEAFF TGTGCCAGCAGCCCCGGGATGCGCACTGAAGCTTTCTTT
NA TRBJ1-4 NA TRBV4-1 CASSQRQGTNEKLFF TGCGCCAGCAGTCAAAGGCAGGGGACTAATGAAAAACTGTTTTTT
NA TRBJ1-2 NA TRBV4-1 CASSQDTRSFLGYTF TGCGCCAGCAGCCAAGATACCAGGTCTTTCTTGGGCTACACCTTC
NA TRBJ2-7 NA TRBV6-1 CASSDVGPSYEQYF TGTGCCAGCAGTGATGTCGGGCCTTCCTACGAGCAGTACTTC
NA TRBJ2-7 NA TRBV11-1 CASSLFQGNYEQYF TGTGCCAGCAGCTTATTCCAAGGTAACTACGAGCAGTACTTC
NA TRBJ2-1 NA TRBV7-9 CASSSSAYNEQFF TGTGCCAGCAGTTCCTCAGCCTACAATGAGCAGTTCTTC
NA TRBJ2-7 NA TRBV6-5 CASSPHYEQYF TGTGCCAGCAGTCCCCACTACGAGCAGTACTTC
once TRBJ2-2 NA TRBV19 CASSISRLFTGELFF TGTGCCAGTAGTATATCGCGACTCTTCACCGGGGAGCTGTTTTTT
few TRBJ1-2 TRBD1 TRBV9 CASSARRDRIGGYTF TGTGCCAGCAGCGCCCGGCGGGACAGAATCGGTGGCTACACCTTC
NA TRBJ2-1 NA TRBV29-1 CSGDYSPNEQFF TGCAGCGGCGACTACTCGCCGAATGAGCAGTTCTTC
NA TRBJ2-7 NA TRBV9 CASSGRDPYEQYF TGTGCCAGCAGCGGGCGGGACCCCTACGAGCAGTACTTC
NA TRBJ2-3 NA TRBV9 CASSPLGGQSTDTQYF TGTGCCAGCAGCCCCTTGGGGGGACAGAGCACAGATACGCAGTATTTT
NA TRBJ2-2 NA TRBV27 CASSGTGELFF TGTGCCAGCAGTGGCACCGGGGAGCTGTTTTTT
NA TRBJ2-7 NA TRBV14 CASSQGGPPDLYEQYF TGTGCCAGCAGCCAAGGCGGGCCCCCTGATCTCTACGAGCAGTACTTC
NA TRBJ2-7 TRBD2 TRBV6-1 CASSRFRDYYEQYF TGTGCCAGCAGCCGATTCCGGGACTACTACGAGCAGTACTTC
few TRBJ1-2 NA TRBV7-8 CASSLGSGPPSNYGYTF TGTGCCAGCAGCTTAGGATCAGGACCTCCCTCTAACTATGGCTACACCTTC
few TRBJ2-7 NA TRBV7-9 CASSHTGLGAYEQYF TGTGCCAGCAGCCACACAGGACTGGGGGCCTACGAGCAGTACTTC
NA TRBJ2-2 NA TRBV5-1 CASSPGSGELFF TGCGCCAGCAGCCCGGGGTCCGGGGAGCTGTTTTTT
NA TRBJ2-2 TRBD1 TRBV5-1 CASSHRIQGQGATGELFF TGCGCCAGCAGCCACCGAATACAGGGACAGGGCGCCACCGGGGAGCTGTTTTTT
once TRBJ1-1 TRBD1 TRBV27 CASGLTGGGTEAFF TGTGCCAGCGGCCTCACAGGGGGCGGGACTGAAGCTTTCTTT
NA TRBJ1-1 NA TRBV2 CASSEVPGSSEAFF TGTGCCAGCAGTGAAGTCCCTGGGTCTTCTGAAGCTTTCTTT
NA TRBJ2-1 NA TRBV13 CASSLSVNEQFF TGTGCCAGCAGCTTATCTGTGAATGAGCAGTTCTTC
NA TRBJ2-1 TRBD1 TRBV27 CASSFLTGGNEQFF TGTGCCAGCAGTTTTTTGACAGGGGGCAATGAGCAGTTCTTC
NA TRBJ1-1 NA TRBV4-3 CASSQDRGFGTEAFF TGCGCCAGCAGCCAAGATAGGGGCTTCGGCACTGAAGCTTTCTTT
NA TRBJ2-1 TRBD2 TRBV6-1 CASSEARGGIYNEQFF TGTGCCAGCAGTGAAGCACGGGGGGGGATCTACAATGAGCAGTTCTTC
NA TRBJ2-1 TRBD1 TRBV6-4 CASSEGDRPYNEQFF TGTGCCAGCAGTGAAGGGGACAGACCCTACAATGAGCAGTTCTTC
NA TRBJ2-2 TRBD1 TRBV4-1 CASSPLPPDRAEVNTGELFF TGCGCCAGCAGCCCCCTCCCACCGGACAGGGCCGAGGTTAACACCGGGGAGCTGTTTTTT
once TRBJ1-4 NA TRBV6-1 CATAGLEAGKLFF TGTGCCACCGCGGGACTCGAGGCCGGCAAACTGTTTTTT
NA TRBJ2-7 NA TRBV2 CASSDGRGPNWEQYF TGTGCCAGCAGTGACGGGCGGGGCCCTAATTGGGAGCAGTACTTC
NA TRBJ2-3 NA TRBV5-6 CASSMAWSTDTQYF TGTGCCAGCAGCATGGCCTGGAGCACAGATACGCAGTATTTT
NA TRBJ1-1 NA TRBV5-8 CASSNGPMATEAFF TGTGCCAGCAGCAACGGACCAATGGCAACTGAAGCTTTCTTT
NA TRBJ1-2 NA TRBV19 CASSAQGRVYSIGYTF TGTGCCAGTAGTGCACAGGGAAGAGTATACTCTATTGGCTACACCTTC
NA TRBJ2-2 NA TRBV11-1 CASSLGPNTGELFF TGTGCCAGCAGCTTAGGCCCAAACACCGGGGAGCTGTTTTTT